What follows is one TCR beta chain and its context. Its matching antigen is unknown. TCRdb's table, derived via immunoSEQ multiplex PCR, lists solely in-frame clones and lacks some. This table holds hundreds of thousands of clones, about 80% found once. CDR3 length equals 14 residues. V lost 2 bases and J lost 6; bases outside the gene matches: 4. Per germline, CDR1 MDHEN and CDR2 SYDVKM. The sample is drawn from a study of shared clonotypes between healthy human individuals. Study conclusions and caveats: Researchers sampled only blood; tissue repertoires likely differ. When compared with the clonotypes that were shared by all four sorted-subset donors, the non-shared clonotypes turned out to have lower generation probabilities. For naive CD4 cells, around 5% of clonotypes were shared across a handful of donors.

The study enrolled healthy HIV-negative adults without recent acute infections or vaccinations as donors. The genes are TRBV28 and TRBJ1-5, with 7 bases fitting TRBD1. The source of this sequence is a woman aged 30 to 39 in good health. Sequenced material: memory CD4+ T cells sorted from blood. Subset given: CD45RA-negative fraction. Here the CDR3 DNA reads TGTGCCAGCAGTTTAAGGTCAGGGGGTCAGCCCCAGCATTTT. As protein: CASSLRSGGQPQHF. The full variable domain, completed using reference TRBV28 and TRBJ1-5, is DVKVTQSSRYLVKRTGEKVFLECVQDMDHENMFWYRQDPGLGLRLIYFSYDVKMKEKGDIPEGYSVSREKKERFSLILESASTNQTSMYLCASSLRSGGQPQHFGDGTRLSIL.